Sequencing of this T cell receptor (beta chain) was carried out in a study of cytomegalovirus exposure and HLA in healthy donors. Study details: An analysis done earlier identified roughly 120 million unique TCR beta sequences from approximately 200 million T cells.

Study results and limitations: Accurate prediction of HLA-A and HLA-B alleles (for most subjects) was reportedly achieved from TCR beta sequences. The presence/absence work took it that sequencing depth was about the same across donors.

PCR used 60 Vbeta primers and 13 Jbeta primers. Profiled with immunoSEQ multiplex PCR; TCRdb holds only in-frame clones, not every one. The table has some 140,000 clones, roughly 80% seen once. Germline V gives CDR1 SGHVS, CDR2 FNYEAQ. CDR3 size: 14 residues. Trimming pared 1 base from V and 6 bases from J, leaving 12 bases between. Note on this clone: Its specificity is not known.

V and J are TRBV7-6 and TRBJ1-1; D unclear. The origin of this receptor is a man younger than 40 in good health and CMV-seronegative. Sequenced material: PBMCs. Here the CDR3 reads CASSLGAGSPEAFF. For the CDR3, the DNA is TGTGCCAGCAGCTTAGGGGCCGGGAGTCCTGAAGCTTTCTTT.